One and the same sample provided the 30 T cell receptor beta chains below, sequenced in a study of identical twins. MiXCR, applied by TCRdb to the 5' RACE reads, yields one record per CDR3 protein. The data contain around 230,000 distinct CDR3 sequences, less than 9.5% of them seen just once; the ten biggest clones take up approximately 5.1%. The sample taken for sequencing was memory (CD45RO+) T cells sorted from blood. These receptors all come from a woman under 30 in good health.

This clonotype was observed a handful of times. V and J are TRBV7-9 and TRBJ2-7; D is unresolved. The CDR3 length is 11 residues. V was pared by 2 bases and J by 3 bases, with 2 bases between. Looked up from germline, CDR1 is SEHNR and CDR2 is FQNEAQ (reference sequence). The CDR3 region is CASSLFYEQYF. CDR3 nucleotide sequence: TGTGCCAGCAGCTTATTCTACGAGCAGTACTTC.

This clonotype was seen only a few times. The J gene is TRBJ1-2, the V gene TRBV12-3 or TRBV12-4; TRBD1 agrees at 7 bases. The CDR3 is made up of 13 amino acids. V lost 7 bases, J lost 7 bases, and 9 bases stayed unmatched. CDR3 sequence reads: CASTLTGSTGYTF. CDR3 nucleotides: TGTGCCAGCACCCTGACAGGGAGTACTGGCTACACCTTC.

V usage is TRBV5-5 and J usage is TRBJ1-4, with D perhaps TRBD1 (6 bases). CDR1 is SGHKS and CDR2 is YYEKEE in the germline V gene (reference sequence). The V end was cut by 0 bases, the J end by 6 bases, with 18 bases between. The length of the CDR3 is 17 residues. The CDR3 nucleotides are TGTGCCAGCAGCTTGGACGGGCCAGGGGCGGGAGATGAAAAACTGTTTTTT. It specifies CASSLDGPGAGDEKLFF. Variable domain in full (rest from reference TRBV5-5 and TRBJ1-4): DAGVTQSPTHLIKTRGQQVTLRCSPISGHKSVSWYQQVLGQGPQFIFQYYEKEERGRGNFPDRFSARQFPNYSSELNVNALLLGDSALYLCASSLDGPGAGDEKLFFGSGTQLSVL.

CDR3 bases: TGCAGTGCTAGAGATTTCGCGGTGAACACTGAAGCTTTCTTT. As protein: CSARDFAVNTEAFF. The chain recombines TRBV20-1 with TRBJ1-1; D is ambiguous. V was trimmed by 0 bases and J by 0 bases, leaving 8 bases between them. The CDR3 has 14 residues. CDR1 is DFQATT, CDR2 SNEGSKA, per germline (reference sequence).

The chain links TRBV21-1 to TRBJ1-1; TRBD1, the D gene given by the table, was not confirmed from the DNA. TRBV21-1 is recorded as a pseudogene. The CDR3 consists of 15 residues. The CDR3 region has the DNA TGTGCCAGCAGCCCTCGAGGGTACAGAGGGACTGAAGCTTTCTTT. It yields the protein CASSPRGYRGTEAFF.

The sample holds many counts of this clonotype. This sequence joins TRBV5-1 and TRBJ2-5; D gene uncertain. CDR3 length: 13 residues. The V end lost 1 base, the J end lost 4 bases, and 8 bases lay between the germline ends. CDR1 is SGHRS, CDR2 YFSETQ, per germline. CDR3 amino acids: CASSLLVGETQYF. The CDR3, as DNA: TGCGCCAGCAGCTTGCTCGTTGGAGAGACCCAGTACTTC.

The chain couples TRBV3-1 to TRBJ2-4, with a possible D match to TRBD2 (6 bases). Germline assignment: CDR1 LGHDT and CDR2 YNNKEL (reference sequence). The CDR3 sequence is 12 residues long. V dropped 5 bases and J dropped 7 bases, with 9 bases sitting between them. Written as DNA, the CDR3 is TGTGCCAGCAGCAACCGGGGGAACATTCAGTACTTC. Translating gives CASSNRGNIQYF.

This clonotype was observed a few times. The chain couples TRBV5-1 to TRBJ2-7, with D uncertain. Germline lookup yields CDR1 SGHRS and CDR2 YFSETQ. CDR3 size: 14 residues. V was pared by 4 bases and J by 1 base, with 12 bases between. The CDR3: CASSPWTESYEQYF. The DNA for the CDR3 is TGCGCCAGCAGCCCGTGGACGGAATCCTACGAGCAGTACTTC.

This clonotype has more than one count but fewer than ten. J is TRBJ2-7 and V is TRBV12-3 or TRBV12-4; D unclear. Trimming took off 8 bases at V and 12 bases at J, with 23 bases between the two ends. This CDR3 is 13 amino acids long. Here the CDR3 reads CASRSWVAAELYF. CDR3 in DNA: TGTGCCAGCCGATCCTGGGTGGCGGCGGAGTTGTACTTC.

This clonotype came up many times. The chain joins TRBV12-3 or TRBV12-4 to TRBJ2-1, with TRBD2 identical over 8 bases. Trimming at V came to 4 bases and at J to 10 bases, leaving 9 bases not matched to a gene. This CDR3 contains 14 residues. The CDR3 sequence: CASSWIAGNMEQFF. Written as DNA, the CDR3 is TGTGCCAGCAGTTGGATAGCGGGAAATATGGAGCAGTTCTTC.

This clonotype was counted at least ten times. This sequence joins TRBV7-2 and TRBJ2-7; perhaps TRBD2 as D (6 bases). The CDR3 is 17 amino acids. Germline V lookup: CDR1 SGHTA, CDR2 FQGNSA. V lost 3 bases, J lost 0 bases, and 18 bases lay in between. CDR3 sequence reads: CASSLVGGPTISYEQYF. As DNA, the CDR3 is TGTGCCAGCAGCTTGGTGGGAGGCCCCACTATCTCCTACGAGCAGTACTTC.

A single count supports this clonotype. The chain links TRBV28 to TRBJ1-1; TRBD1 aligns across 10 bases. The length of the CDR3 is 15 residues. With V trimmed by 7 bases and J by 1 base, 6 bases remained unmatched. Germline CDR1 reads MDHEN; CDR2 reads SYDVKM. The CDR3 DNA reads TGTGCCAGCATCAGGACAGGGGGGACGAACACTGAAGCTTTCTTT. As protein: CASIRTGGTNTEAFF.

This clonotype was detected ten times or more. The J gene is TRBJ2-5, the V gene TRBV11-2, with TRBD2 matching 7 bases. Trimming at V came to 5 bases and at J to 4 bases, leaving 7 bases not matched to a gene. The germline V gene encodes CDR1 SGHAT and CDR2 FQNNGV. The CDR3 totals 14 residues. The chain's CDR3 is CASSLGLGRETQYF. CDR3 DNA: TGTGCCAGCAGCCTAGGACTAGGGAGAGAGACCCAGTACTTC.

The J gene is TRBJ1-1, the V gene TRBV9; D gene unclear. CDR3 size: 14 residues. Germline V gene lookup returns CDR1 SGDLS and CDR2 YYNGEE. Trimming took 0 bases from V and 4 from J, leaving 10 bases between them. The CDR3 loop is CASSVGGGSTEAFF. CDR3 nucleotide sequence: TGTGCCAGCAGCGTAGGGGGAGGGAGCACTGAAGCTTTCTTT.

This clonotype was observed many times. This rearrangement joins TRBV7-9 to TRBJ2-7; possibly TRBD1 for D (5 bases). This CDR3 is 14 amino acids long. The V end was cut by 1 base, the J end by 4 bases, with 11 bases between. Germline CDR1 and CDR2: SEHNR and FQNEAQ (reference sequence). The CDR3 DNA sequence: TGTGCCAGCAGCTTAGACGCCAGGGCGTACGAGCAGTACTTC. Translation: CASSLDARAYEQYF.

This clonotype was picked up a small number of times. V is TRBV6-1 and J is TRBJ2-1; tentatively, D is TRBD2 (6 bases). Germline CDR1 and CDR2: MNHNS and SASEGT. The CDR3 consists of 13 residues. V was pared by 7 bases and J by 4 bases, with 11 bases between. DNA for the CDR3: TGTGCCAGCACGGGAGTCGGATACAATGAGCAGTTCTTC. Its translation is CASTGVGYNEQFF.

This clonotype was seen a few times. The V call is TRBV6-5, the J call TRBJ1-2; the D gene is possibly TRBD1 (5 bases). The CDR3 consists of 14 residues. V was pared by 3 bases and J by 2 bases, with 10 bases between. From germline, CDR1 is MNHEY and CDR2 SVGAGI. CDR3: CASSYKGRNYGYTF. The CDR3, as DNA: TGTGCCAGCAGTTATAAGGGACGGAACTATGGCTACACCTTC.

This chain connects TRBV20-1 to TRBJ2-1; D unclear. Trimming took off 6 bases at V and 10 bases at J, with 16 bases between the two ends. This CDR3 region has 12 residues. The germline V gene encodes CDR1 DFQATT and CDR2 SNEGSKA (reference sequence). CDR3 DNA sequence: TGCAGTGCCGCCCCGGCTGGCCGGGAGCAGTTCTTC. It is translated as CSAAPAGREQFF.

The chain links TRBV27 to TRBJ2-5, with a tentative D call TRBD1 (6 bases). This CDR3 spans 12 amino acids. V was trimmed by 3 bases and J by 14 bases, leaving 16 bases between them. The germline CDR1 and CDR2 sequences are MNHEY and SMNVEV (reference sequence). CDR3 DNA sequence: TGTGCCAGCAGTTTCAGTCTCGACAGGATCTACTTC. Translating it yields CASSFSLDRIYF.

This clonotype was detected many times. The V and J genes are TRBV19 and TRBJ2-3; TRBD2 matches 9 bases. Germline loops: CDR1 LNHDA, CDR2 SQIVND (reference sequence). V trimming: 3 bases; J trimming: 1 base; junction bases outside the gene matches: 5. The CDR3 has 16 amino acids. The CDR3: CASSIPAGGGTDTQYF. For the CDR3, the DNA is TGTGCCAGTAGTATTCCGGCGGGGGGGGGCACAGATACGCAGTATTTT.

There are many counts of this clonotype. The chain recombines TRBV3-1 with TRBJ2-5; D is perhaps TRBD1 or TRBD2 (5 bases each). Germline V gene data show CDR1 as LGHDT and CDR2 as YNNKEL (reference sequence). The CDR3 runs 14 residues. V gave up 3 bases and J gave up 2 bases, with 10 bases separating them. Written as DNA, the CDR3 is TGTGCCAGCAGCCAGAGGGACCCTCAAGAGACCCAGTACTTC. It yields the protein CASSQRDPQETQYF.

V usage is TRBV10-2 and J usage is TRBJ2-5; no reliable D call. The ends were cut back, 8 bases at V and 4 bases at J, with 11 bases in the middle. The CDR3 is made up of 12 amino acids. From germline, CDR1 is WSHSY and CDR2 SAAADI. The CDR3 loop is CASGRMRETQYF. As DNA, the CDR3 is TGCGCCAGCGGACGTATGCGAGAGACCCAGTACTTC.

The chain has TRBV6-5 and TRBJ2-1, with D uncertain. V lost 4 bases and J lost 10, with 23 bases in between. The CDR3 sequence is 16 residues long. The V gene's germline CDR1 is MNHEY and CDR2 SVGAGI. DNA of the CDR3: TGTGCCAGCAGTTCCCCACGACTCGGTTCCCACCAGGAGCAGTTCTTC. Translation gives CASSSPRLGSHQEQFF.

CDR3 loop: CASSPQGARLSAFF. CDR3 in DNA: TGTGCCAGCAGCCCGCAGGGGGCCCGCCTTTCAGCTTTCTTT. The rearrangement joins TRBV28 to TRBJ1-1; 8 bases line up with TRBD1. CDR1 and CDR2 from the germline V gene are MDHEN and SYDVKM. This CDR3 spans 14 amino acids. V gave up 6 bases and J gave up 10 bases; unmatched junction bases: 13.

This clonotype was recorded a few times. The chain links TRBV11-1 to TRBJ2-5; maybe TRBD2 (6 bases). The germline V gene has CDR1 SGHAT and CDR2 FQDESV (reference sequence). The CDR3 is 16 amino acids. The V end lost 5 bases, the J end lost 2 bases, and 18 bases lay between the germline ends. For the CDR3, the DNA is TGTGCCAGCAGCCAAAGCGGGTATCCGGAGCAAGAGACCCAGTACTTC. It encodes CASSQSGYPEQETQYF.

The table lists this clonotype with many counts. V gene TRBV11-3 combines with J gene TRBJ2-1, with 8 bases matching TRBD1. V lost 0 bases, J lost 9 bases, and 7 bases stayed unmatched. CDR1 and CDR2 from the germline V gene are SGHNT and YENEEA. CDR3 length equals 15 residues. The CDR3 DNA sequence: TGTGCCAGCAGCTTAGACTCAGGGGGCCCTCTTGAGCAGTTCTTC. The encoded protein is CASSLDSGGPLEQFF.

This clonotype was observed a handful of times. This chain connects TRBV12-3 or TRBV12-4 to TRBJ1-3; possibly TRBD1 for D (6 bases). The CDR3 consists of 17 residues. Trimming cost V 5 bases and J 0 bases, with 17 bases left between them. CDR3 protein: CASSPWGAASSGNTIYF. As DNA, the CDR3 is TGTGCCAGCAGTCCCTGGGGGGCCGCGAGCTCTGGAAACACCATATATTTT.

CDR3 residues: CASSYGESSYNSPLHF. As DNA, the CDR3 is TGTGCCAGCAGTTACGGGGAGAGCTCCTATAATTCACCCCTCCACTTT. V gene TRBV6-5 combines with J gene TRBJ1-6; D is uncertain. Trimming stripped 2 bases from V and 0 bases from J, with 8 bases between. Germline V gene sequence: CDR1 MNHEY, CDR2 SVGAGI. This CDR3 is 16 amino acids long.

This clonotype was seen a handful of times. The genes are TRBV6-6 and TRBJ2-7, with D possibly being TRBD1 (6 bases). Germline lookup yields CDR1 MNHNY and CDR2 SVGAGI (reference sequence). The germline V and J ends were trimmed by 6 bases and 3 bases, with 9 bases remaining between them. The CDR3 sequence is 12 residues long. Here the CDR3 DNA reads TGTGCCAGCAGGAGACAGGTCTACGAGCAGTACTTC. This gives the protein CASRRQVYEQYF.

This chain joins TRBV7-9 and TRBJ1-1; no reliable D call. The V end lost 5 bases, the J end lost 8 bases, and 21 bases lay between the germline ends. The germline V gene has CDR1 SEHNR and CDR2 FQNEAQ (reference sequence). CDR3 length: 15 residues. The CDR3 DNA is TGTGCCAGCAGCACCATGGGCCGAGCCGACGAGGAAGCTTTCTTT. Amino acids: CASSTMGRADEEAFF.